This T cell receptor (beta chain) was found in a study of lymphopenia after photon versus proton radiotherapy. General study results and limits: After the lymphocyte nadir, photon-treated repertoires showed oligoclonal expansion, especially of CD8+ Temra cells. Relative stability marked proton patients; photon patients lost diversity and naive cells.

With respect to this clone: What it recognizes is unknown.

The CDR3 is 14 amino acids. Trimming took off 1 base at V and 4 bases at J, with 10 bases between the two ends. Germline V lookup: CDR1 LNHNV, CDR2 YYDKDF (reference sequence). The assay was immunoSEQ multiplex PCR, and TCRdb's table has in-frame clones only and misses some. This sample has tens of thousands of clones; 87% occur once, and the top ten carry 13%. This sample comprised peripheral blood, obtained from a patient treated with proton-based radiotherapy. The sequence derives from a man older than 75 with esophageal cancer. V usage is TRBV15 and J usage is TRBJ1-2; D is unresolved. CDR3 sequence reads: CATSRVGISYGYTF. CDR3 bases: TGTGCCACCAGCAGAGTTGGGATTTCCTATGGCTACACCTTC.